This passage covers 28 T cell receptor beta chains from one sample sequenced in a study of cytomegalovirus exposure and HLA in healthy donors. In the PCR, 60 Vbeta and 13 Jbeta primers were used. Data came from immunoSEQ multiplex PCR; TCRdb stores just in-frame clones and leaves some out. Of approximately 120,000 clones in the sample, just under 75% are singletons; the top ten hold about 4.5%. Source material: PBMCs. All receptors come from a man between 60 and 75 years old in good health and CMV-seropositive.

The V call is TRBV5-1, the J call TRBJ1-4; D gene uncertain. In germline, CDR1 is SGHRS, CDR2 YFSETQ. CDR3 length: 13 amino acids. Trimming stripped 3 bases from V and 11 bases from J, with 14 bases between. In nucleotides, the CDR3 is TGCGCCAGCAGCTCGGTAGATGATGGTAAACTGTTTTTT. Its protein product is CASSSVDDGKLFF. The variable domain in full, completed from reference TRBV5-1 and TRBJ1-4, reads KAGVTQTPRYLIKTRGQQVTLSCSPISGHRSVSWYQQTPGQGLQFLFEYFSETQRNKGNFPGRFSGRQFSNSRSEMNVSTLELGDSALYLCASSSVDDGKLFFGSGTQLSVL.

The rearrangement uses TRBV28 and TRBJ1-4, with no clear D. Germline assignment: CDR1 MDHEN and CDR2 SYDVKM. The ends were cut back, 6 bases at V and 7 bases at J, with 15 bases in the middle. The CDR3 contains 14 residues. The DNA of the CDR3 is TGTGCCAGCAGCCGGGTAGTTAATGGTGAAAAACTGTTTTTT. Amino acids: CASSRVVNGEKLFF. The full variable domain, with the rest looked up from reference TRBV28 and TRBJ1-4, is DVKVTQSSRYLVKRTGEKVFLECVQDMDHENMFWYRQDPGLGLRLIYFSYDVKMKEKGDIPEGYSVSREKKERFSLILESASTNQTSMYLCASSRVVNGEKLFFGSGTQLSVL.

The gene calls are TRBV7-9 and TRBJ2-7, with D tentatively TRBD1 (5 bases). Trimming cost V 6 bases and J 0 bases, with 15 bases left between them. The CDR3 consists of 15 residues. Germline V CDR1 and CDR2: SEHNR, FQNEAQ (reference sequence). DNA for the CDR3: TGTGCCAGCAGTCCGGACACTGTGTACTCCTACGAGCAGTACTTC. It is translated as CASSPDTVYSYEQYF.

V usage is TRBV18 and J usage is TRBJ1-1; D may be TRBD1 (5 bases). The CDR3 has 11 residues. V gave up 6 bases and J gave up 8 bases, with 10 bases separating them. The V gene's germline CDR1 is KGHSH and CDR2 LQKENI. The CDR3 region has the DNA TGTGCCAGCTCGCCCCGGACAGAAGCTTTCTTT. It translates to CASSPRTEAFF.

The chain has TRBV10-1 and TRBJ1-5, with a possible D match to TRBD1 (5 bases). This CDR3 is built from 12 residues. CDR1 is WNHNN, CDR2 SYGVQD, per germline (reference sequence). V gave up 3 bases and J gave up 5 bases, with 5 bases separating them. CDR3 nucleotide sequence: TGCGCCAGCAGTGAAGGGGATCAGCCCCAGCATTTT. This gives the protein CASSEGDQPQHF.

The chain recombines TRBV5-8 with TRBJ1-5; D unclear. The CDR3 covers 15 residues. CDR1 and CDR2 from the germline V gene are SGHTS and YDEGEE. With 0 bases removed from V and 0 bases from J, the gap between germline ends came to 7 bases. CDR3 coding DNA: TGTGCCAGCAGCTTGGGCAGTCTTAGCAATCAGCCCCAGCATTTT. This gives the protein CASSLGSLSNQPQHF. The full variable domain, with the rest looked up from reference TRBV5-8 and TRBJ1-5, is EAGVTQSPTHLIKTRGQQATLRCSPISGHTSVYWYQQALGLGLQFLLWYDEGEERNRGNFPPRFSGRQFPNYSSELNVNALELEDSALYLCASSLGSLSNQPQHFGDGTRLSIL.

V and J are TRBV5-1 and TRBJ2-1; 7 nucleotides align to TRBD1. There are 16 residues in the CDR3. CDR1 and CDR2 from the germline V gene are SGHRS and YFSETQ. V shed 2 bases, J shed 3 bases, and the junction held 8 bases outside the gene matches. The CDR3 DNA reads TGCGCCAGCAGCTTATATACCGGGACAGACTACAATGAGCAGTTCTTC. This gives the protein CASSLYTGTDYNEQFF.

This chain connects TRBV4-1 to TRBJ2-5, with 9 bases aligning to TRBD2. V was pared by 4 bases and J by 5 bases, with 8 bases of the junction left unmatched. In germline, CDR1 is MGHRA, CDR2 YSYEKL. The CDR3 sequence is 15 residues long. The CDR3 loop is CASSLGAGGPETQYF. Here the CDR3 DNA reads TGCGCCAGCAGCCTAGGGGCGGGGGGGCCGGAGACCCAGTACTTC.

The CDR3 region has the DNA TGCAGCGTCCTTGGGGGAGGGAAGGTTTCGGACACTGAAGCTTTCTTT. Protein sequence: CSVLGGGKVSDTEAFF. V is TRBV29-1 and J is TRBJ1-1, with D possibly TRBD1 on 5 matching bases. V was trimmed by 6 bases and J by 3 bases, leaving 23 bases between them. Germline V gives CDR1 SQVTM, CDR2 ANQGSEA. The CDR3 spans 16 residues.

This chain connects TRBV30 to TRBJ1-5; D gene uncertain. CDR1 is GTSNPN and CDR2 is SVGIG in the germline V gene (reference sequence). The CDR3 has 14 amino acids. Deletions cut 1 base from V and 3 bases from J, with 10 bases between. CDR3 protein: CAWSGTAVNQPQHF. CDR3 coding DNA: TGTGCCTGGAGTGGTACAGCCGTCAATCAGCCCCAGCATTTT.

The chain recombines TRBV2 with TRBJ1-6, with no clear D. The CDR3 is 11 residues long. CDR1 and CDR2 from the germline V gene are SNHLY and FYNNEI. V shed 7 bases and J shed 10 bases, with 8 bases lying between them. As DNA, the CDR3 is TGTGCCAGCACCGTCCAGTCACCCCTCCACTTT. This codes for CASTVQSPLHF.

This clone was observed a few times. V gene TRBV28 combines with J gene TRBJ2-3; TRBD2 matches at 9 bases. Per the germline V gene, CDR1 is MDHEN and CDR2 is SYDVKM. The length of the CDR3 is 17 residues. Trimming at V came to 2 bases and at J to 3 bases, leaving 9 bases not matched to a gene. The CDR3, as DNA: TGTGCCAGCAGTTTAGTTGGCGGGGGGGCAGGAACAGATACGCAGTATTTT. Protein product: CASSLVGGGAGTDTQYF.

The chain combines TRBV2 with TRBJ2-7; D gene uncertain. V lost 8 bases, J lost 0 bases, and 14 bases lay in between. Germline CDR1 SNHLY, CDR2 FYNNEI. The CDR3 has 14 amino acids. CDR3 sequence: CASRLTVSSYEQYF. The CDR3 bases are TGTGCCAGCCGCCTTACGGTAAGCTCCTACGAGCAGTACTTC.

The V gene is TRBV15, the J gene TRBJ2-1; weak D call: TRBD2 (7 bases). V dropped 0 bases and J dropped 10 bases, with 16 bases sitting between them. Germline lookup yields CDR1 LNHNV and CDR2 YYDKDF (reference sequence). This CDR3 is 15 amino acids long. The CDR3: CATSRDTGGGREQFF. The DNA of the CDR3 is TGTGCCACCAGCAGAGATACGGGGGGCGGACGGGAGCAGTTCTTC.

The chain has TRBV30 and TRBJ1-3; D perhaps matches TRBD1 (5 bases). Trimming took off 0 bases at V and 4 bases at J, with 13 bases between the two ends. This CDR3 has 15 amino acids. Per the germline V gene, CDR1 is GTSNPN and CDR2 is SVGIG (reference sequence). CDR3 in amino acids: CAWSVRGGSGNTIYF. The CDR3 DNA reads TGTGCCTGGAGTGTACGGGGGGGGTCGGGAAACACCATATATTTT. The entire variable domain, with the rest obtained from reference TRBV30 and TRBJ1-3, is as follows: SQTIHQWPATLVQPVGSPLSLECTVEGTSNPNLYWYRQAAGRGLQLLFYSVGIGQISSEVPQNLSASRPQDRQFILSSKKLLLSDSGFYLCAWSVRGGSGNTIYFGEGSWLTVV.

This clone was found once. The J gene is TRBJ2-3, the V gene TRBV6-6, with 7 bases that match TRBD1. Germline-derived CDR1 and CDR2 are MNHNY and SVGAGI (reference sequence). The CDR3 is 14 residues long. Unmatched junction bases numbered 6, after V lost 8 bases and J lost 1 base. The CDR3 DNA reads as TGTGCCAGCGGGCCTCAGGGGGGCACAGATACGCAGTATTTT. Protein product: CASGPQGGTDTQYF.

There are a few counts of this clone. The gene calls are TRBV2 and TRBJ1-5; D uncertain. Trimming stripped 3 bases from V and 5 bases from J, with 11 bases between. The CDR3 spans 14 residues. The germline CDR1 and CDR2 sequences are SNHLY and FYNNEI. CDR3 DNA sequence: TGTGCCAGCAGTGAGGTGAACAGAGATCAGCCCCAGCATTTT. This encodes CASSEVNRDQPQHF.

This clone occurred a few times. J is TRBJ1-4 and V is TRBV6-6; D gene unclear. There are 15 residues in the CDR3. In germline, CDR1 is MNHNY, CDR2 SVGAGI (reference sequence). Trimming left V 5 bases short and J 3 bases short, with 13 bases between. Here the CDR3 reads CASSTPGEANEKLFF. CDR3 bases: TGTGCCAGCAGTACCCCCGGGGAGGCTAATGAAAAACTGTTTTTT.

This chain joins TRBV2 and TRBJ2-1; 7 bases match TRBD2. Unmatched junction bases numbered 8, after V lost 7 bases and J lost 2 bases. Looked up from germline, CDR1 is SNHLY and CDR2 is FYNNEI. The CDR3 sequence is 15 residues long. The CDR3 reads CASKKAGDAYNEQFF. The CDR3 coding sequence is TGTGCCAGCAAAAAGGCGGGGGATGCCTACAATGAGCAGTTCTTC.

The chain links TRBV9 to TRBJ1-1; tentative D call: TRBD1 (5 bases). The CDR3 has 18 residues. CDR1 is SGDLS, CDR2 YYNGEE, per germline. The V end lost 0 bases, the J end lost 2 bases, and 20 bases lay between the germline ends. CDR3 sequence reads: CASSVAAGWGLLNTEAFF. In DNA form, the CDR3 reads TGTGCCAGCAGCGTAGCTGCCGGATGGGGACTCCTTAACACTGAAGCTTTCTTT.

This clone occurred a few times. This chain links TRBV27 with TRBJ1-1; 9 bases line up with TRBD1. Germline-derived CDR1 and CDR2 are MNHEY and SMNVEV (reference sequence). The CDR3 is 14 residues long. V shed 7 bases and J 1 base; nucleotides not matched to a gene: 4. CDR3 coding DNA: TGTGCCAGCAAACGGGACAGGGAGAACACTGAAGCTTTCTTT. It codes for CASKRDRENTEAFF.

The chain is built from TRBV27 and TRBJ2-3; 9 nucleotides match TRBD2. Germline trimming cut 6 bases from V and 2 bases from J; bases unmatched to any gene: 3. The CDR3 spans 14 residues. Germline V gene sequence: CDR1 MNHEY, CDR2 SMNVEV (reference sequence). The CDR3 loop reads CASSRGGATDTQYF. Here the CDR3 DNA reads TGTGCCAGCAGCCGCGGGGGGGCCACAGATACGCAGTATTTT.

V gene TRBV5-1 combines with J gene TRBJ2-1; the match to TRBD2 covers 9 bases. CDR3 size: 16 residues. Germline assignment: CDR1 SGHRS and CDR2 YFSETQ. Trimming removed 1 base from V and 4 bases from J; junction bases left unmatched: 6. The CDR3 loop is CASSLWTSAYYNEQFF. The CDR3 nucleotides read TGCGCCAGCAGCTTGTGGACTAGCGCGTATTACAATGAGCAGTTCTTC.

The chain uses TRBV21-1 and TRBJ2-1; TRBD2 reflects the table's D call only, with no check against the DNA. TRBV21-1 is an annotated pseudogene. The CDR3 runs 14 residues. The CDR3: CASSKAWRGVNEFF. As DNA, the CDR3 is TGTGCCAGCAGCAAAGCCTGGCGGGGCGTCAACGAGTTCTTC.

The rearrangement links TRBV7-2 to TRBJ2-1, with 8 bases identical to TRBD2. The V segment lost 3 bases and the J segment 6 bases; nucleotides outside the gene matches: 4. Germline CDR1 is SGHTA and CDR2 is FQGNSA. The CDR3 has 14 amino acids. CDR3 DNA: TGTGCCAGCAGCTTCCGGGGGGGGGCCAATGAGCAGTTCTTC. Protein product: CASSFRGGANEQFF. The entire variable domain, with the rest obtained from reference TRBV7-2 and TRBJ2-1, is as follows: GAGVSQSPSNKVTEKGKDVELRCDPISGHTALYWYRQSLGQGLEFLIYFQGNSAPDKSGLPSDRFSAERTGGSVSTLTIQRTQQEDSAVYLCASSFRGGANEQFFGPGTRLTVL.

The chain employs TRBV11-1 and TRBJ1-2; 7 bases line up with TRBD1. CDR3 size: 13 residues. Germline V gene data show CDR1 as SGHAT and CDR2 as FQDESV (reference sequence). The junction had 2 bases not matched to a gene; V was cut back by 3 bases and J by 4 bases. The CDR3 region has the DNA TGTGCCAGCAGCTTGACAGGGTCCTATGGCTACACCTTC. Translation: CASSLTGSYGYTF.

The CDR3 nucleotides are TGTGCCAGTAGTATAGAGGACAGGGGGTTCAACATTCAGTACTTC. Its protein is CASSIEDRGFNIQYF. This chain uses TRBV19 with TRBJ2-4; the match to TRBD1 covers 10 bases. This CDR3 spans 15 amino acids. Germline V gives CDR1 LNHDA, CDR2 SQIVND (reference sequence). J gave up 7 bases and V 0 bases, and 3 bases lay outside the gene matches.

This clone has just a few counts. The chain has TRBV6-6 and TRBJ2-1; perhaps TRBD2 as D (6 bases). This CDR3 has 16 residues. The V gene lost 0 bases and the J gene lost 0 bases, with 9 bases spanning the gap. CDR1 MNHNY and CDR2 SVGAGI come from the germline V gene (reference sequence). CDR3 sequence (DNA): TGTGCCAGCAGTTACTCGGGGGGAAGCTCCTACAATGAGCAGTTCTTC. Encoded protein: CASSYSGGSSYNEQFF.